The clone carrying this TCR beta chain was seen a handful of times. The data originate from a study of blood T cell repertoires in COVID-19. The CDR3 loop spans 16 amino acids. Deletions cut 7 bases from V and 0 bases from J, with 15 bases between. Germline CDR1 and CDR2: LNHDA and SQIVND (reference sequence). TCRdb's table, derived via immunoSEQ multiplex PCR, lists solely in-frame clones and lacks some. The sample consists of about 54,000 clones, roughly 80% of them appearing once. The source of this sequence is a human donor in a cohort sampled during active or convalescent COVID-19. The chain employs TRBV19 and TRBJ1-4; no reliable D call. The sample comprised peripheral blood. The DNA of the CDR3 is TGTGCCAGTAAGGAGGGCAGAACATCAACTAATGAAAAACTGTTTTTT. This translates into CASKEGRTSTNEKLFF.